These T cell receptor beta chains were read from a single sample in a study of tumor-infiltrating lymphocytes in primary liver carcinoma. TCRdb itself ran the multiplex PCR reads through MiXCR, one entry per CDR3 protein. Among 55,000 or so distinct CDR3 sequences listed, about two thirds were seen once. Sequencing was done on a sample of liver tumor tissue from sampling region 2. The receptors derive from a man aged 35-49 years with primary liver carcinoma and hepatitis B virus infection. Each CDR3 is given with its conserved first and last residue. A D gene is named only where the DNA matches it firmly. Clone size is given for some rows only: seen once, a few or many times, or a class if the clone is expanded.

clone size: NA
V gene: TRBV4-2
D gene: TRBD2
J gene: TRBJ2-3
CDR3 DNA: TGTGCCAGCAGCCAAGATTTGGGGACTAGGGGCGGTACGCAGTATTTT
CDR3 protein: CASSQDLGTRGGTQYF

clone size: NA
V gene: TRBV11-2
D gene: NA
J gene: TRBJ1-5
CDR3 DNA: TGTGCCAACAGCCTAAAAGGAAGACTGACGAATCAGCCCCAGCATTTT
CDR3 protein: CANSLKGRLTNQPQHF

clone size: NA
V gene: TRBV4-1
D gene: TRBD2
J gene: TRBJ2-3
CDR3 DNA: TGCGCCAGCAGCCAAGAAACTAGCGGGAGTGCAGATACGCAGTATTTT
CDR3 protein: CASSQETSGSADTQYF

clone size: NA
V gene: TRBV29-1
D gene: NA
J gene: TRBJ2-3
CDR3 DNA: TGCAGCATTGCCCCTTCCACAGATACGCTGTATTTT
CDR3 protein: CSIAPSTDTLYF

clone size: NA
V gene: TRBV5-5
D gene: NA
J gene: TRBJ2-7
CDR3 DNA: TGTGCCAGCAGCTTGGAGGGCAGTCTGAGGGGCGCCGGGTACGAGCAGTACTTC
CDR3 protein: CASSLEGSLRGAGYEQYF

clone size: NA
V gene: TRBV7-9
D gene: TRBD2
J gene: TRBJ2-3
CDR3 DNA: TGTGCCAGCAACTCCTGGACTAGCGGGAGCCCAGATACGCAGTATTTT
CDR3 protein: CASNSWTSGSPDTQYF

clone size: NA
V gene: TRBV4-3
D gene: NA
J gene: TRBJ1-1
CDR3 DNA: TGCCCCAGCAGCCAGGCACCGAGACGGATGAACACTGAAGCTTTCTTT
CDR3 protein: CPSSQAPRRMNTEAFF

clone size: NA
V gene: TRBV10-3
D gene: TRBD2
J gene: TRBJ2-7
CDR3 DNA: TGTGCCATCACCAAACGAACGGGACTAACGGGAGGGTTCTCCTACGAGCAGTATTTC
CDR3 protein: CAITKRTGLTGGFSYEQYF

clone size: NA
V gene: TRBV6-1
D gene: NA
J gene: TRBJ1-3
CDR3 DNA: TGTGCCGGCAGTGAAAGTAGGGTAACGCCTGGAAACACCATATATTTT
CDR3 protein: CAGSESRVTPGNTIYF

clone size: NA
V gene: TRBV5-4
D gene: TRBD2
J gene: TRBJ2-2
CDR3 DNA: TGTGCCTGCAGCTTGGTGCTGCGGGAGGGCCAAGGCGGGGAGCTGTTTTTT
CDR3 protein: CACSLVLREGQGGELFF

clone size: NA
V gene: TRBV11-2
D gene: NA
J gene: TRBJ2-2
CDR3 DNA: TGTGCCAGCAGCATATCATTAGGATTGGCGAACACCGGGGAGCTGTTTTTT
CDR3 protein: CASSISLGLANTGELFF

clone size: NA
V gene: TRBV5-6
D gene: NA
J gene: TRBJ1-1
CDR3 DNA: TGTGCCAGCAGCGTACGTAGGACTGAAACTTTCTTT
CDR3 protein: CASSVRRTETFF

clone size: NA
V gene: TRBV6-5
D gene: TRBD1
J gene: TRBJ1-2
CDR3 DNA: TGTGCCAGCAGTTCCGGACAGGCTGCGTGGTCTGGCCACATCTTC
CDR3 protein: CASSSGQAAWSGHIF

clone size: few
V gene: TRBV6-2/TRBV6-3
D gene: NA
J gene: TRBJ1-2
CDR3 DNA: TGTGCCAGCAGCCCAACAGCCTATGACTACACCTTC
CDR3 protein: CASSPTAYDYTF

clone size: NA
V gene: TRBV4-2
D gene: TRBD2
J gene: TRBJ2-2
CDR3 DNA: TGTGCCAGCTGCCAAGATCAGGTGGGAGGGGAGATGTTTTTT
CDR3 protein: CASCQDQVGGEMFF

clone size: NA
V gene: TRBV10-3
D gene: NA
J gene: TRBJ2-7
CDR3 DNA: TGTGCCACCAGTGGTGGTCAAATCCTCTACGAGCAGTACTTC
CDR3 protein: CATSGGQILYEQYF

clone size: NA
V gene: TRBV7-9
D gene: TRBD2
J gene: TRBJ2-1
CDR3 DNA: TGTGCCAGCAGCTTAGCGGCTACTAGCGGGCCTGAGGGAGATGAGCAGCTCTTC
CDR3 protein: CASSLAATSGPEGDEQLF

clone size: NA
V gene: TRBV5-1
D gene: NA
J gene: TRBJ1-5
CDR3 DNA: TGCGCCAGCAACTTGGAGGGGACCGTGGAGGGTCAGCCCCAGCATTTT
CDR3 protein: CASNLEGTVEGQPQHF

clone size: once
V gene: TRBV6-6
D gene: TRBD1
J gene: TRBJ1-4
CDR3 DNA: TGTGCGAGCTGTCCATCGCCGGGACAGAATGAAAAACTGTTTTTT
CDR3 protein: CASCPSPGQNEKLFF

clone size: NA
V gene: TRBV11-2
D gene: NA
J gene: TRBJ2-1
CDR3 DNA: TGTGCCAGCAGCTTGGATACCGGACTAACCATGGGTGAGCAGTTCTTC
CDR3 protein: CASSLDTGLTMGEQFF

clone size: NA
V gene: TRBV2
D gene: NA
J gene: TRBJ1-2
CDR3 DNA: TGTGTCAGCAGGAGGGCAGACTATGGCTACACCTTC
CDR3 protein: CVSRRADYGYTF

clone size: NA
V gene: TRBV7-9
D gene: NA
J gene: TRBJ2-1
CDR3 DNA: TGTGCCAGCAGCTCCTTGGGTTGGCGGGACTCCAATGAGCAGCTCTTC
CDR3 protein: CASSSLGWRDSNEQLF

clone size: NA
V gene: TRBV11-3
D gene: NA
J gene: TRBJ2-2
CDR3 DNA: TGTGCGAGAAGCTTCGACAGTGGGAACACCGGGGAGCTGTTTTTT
CDR3 protein: CARSFDSGNTGELFF

clone size: NA
V gene: TRBV6-5
D gene: NA
J gene: TRBJ2-1
CDR3 DNA: TGTGCCTGCAGTTACCAGACTAGTTTTAATGAGCAGTTCTTC
CDR3 protein: CACSYQTSFNEQFF